Described below is a single T cell receptor beta chain sequence and its context. Its specificity is not known. The record originates from a study of T cells expressing NK-cell markers. About the research overall: From sorted CD3+CD56+NKG2C+, CD3+CD56+NKG2C- and CD3+CD56-NKG2C+ T cells came the TCR beta repertoires.

No DNA is given; TCRdb re-called the 5' RACE reads and lists each CDR3 protein once. The sample totals some 440,000 distinct CDR3 sequences. This CDR3 contains 13 residues. CDR1 is SNHLY, CDR2 FYNNEI, per germline. General study findings and limits: Whether the expanded NKG2C+ T cell clones recognized HCMV remained unclear.

The chain couples TRBV2 to TRBJ2-7; absent DNA, TCRdb's TRBD2 call cannot be checked. This receptor was taken from a woman aged 45-60 years in good health. Sequenced input: blood T cells: a sorted CD56 or NKG2C T cell subset, CD4+ or CD8+ T cells, or bulk PBMC T cells (not recorded which). Here the CDR3 reads CASRAGVSYEQYF.